A selection of T cell receptor beta chains follows, all from one sample in a study of early T cells in non-severe SARS-CoV-2 infection. TCRdb redid the calling of the 5' RACE reads with MiXCR, one entry per CDR3 protein. The repertoire includes some 62,000 distinct CDR3 sequences, 7.5% to 10% of them detected once, and over 1% sits in the top ten. Sequencing was done on a sample of whole blood. Receptors were obtained from an adult who was a healthcare worker with PCR-confirmed SARS-CoV-2 infection or an uninfected control (not recorded which). The conserved cysteine and the conserved F or W are not part of the CDR3 here. Expanded clones get a size class; other rows say once, few or many, or leave the size out.

v_call	clone_size	cdr3_aa
TRBV7-2	-	ASSLVGQGAIEQF
TRBV20-1	many	SARDLQGEGYGYT
TRBV7-2	-	ASSRQDQPQH
TRBV5-4	many	ASSPHRARAEKLF
TRBV6-2/TRBV6-3	many	ASSNGLAGDEQF
TRBV3-1	many	ASSQAGLAGFTGELF
TRBV9	few	ASSVGGLGHTEAF
TRBV11-2	-	ASSFEPGEYGYT
TRBV12-3/TRBV12-4	many	ASPPRSGGIINT
TRBV2	many	ANQPGGEIQETQY
TRBV5-4	many	ASSLIQQNTEAF
TRBV7-9	many	ASKEGGYTEAF
TRBV11-2	-	ASSLVWSEQF
TRBV19	few	ASSGKASNQPQH
TRBV19	few	ASSTGQGIIEKLF
TRBV12-3/TRBV12-4	few	ASSFGGRLNTEAF
TRBV11-2	few	ASSLHGNTEAF
TRBV7-6	-	ASSLDSAGGSDTQY
TRBV7-2	few	ASSLMFQEGAQY
TRBV6-5	-	ASSPMGGEKLF
TRBV9	few	ASSVQGQGTGGANVLI
TRBV29-1	-	RLDSPITNNIQY
TRBV12-3/TRBV12-4	-	ASSPPRHIAAKNIQY
TRBV27	-	ASSRSSYNSPLH
TRBV20-1	many	SAREGAPQF
TRBV3-1	-	ASSQDGTSIYNEQF
TRBV19	-	ASSMATVDTQY
TRBV6-5	-	ASSYLEEAF
TRBV7-3	many	ASSPGGQGNIQY
TRBV12-3/TRBV12-4	few	ASSLWGGLPNTPEAF
TRBV7-2	few	ASSGGRASGYTDTQY